A single TCR beta chain is shown here with its context. Its antigen is unknown. The data stem from a study of T cell repertoires in cytomegalovirus infection. In the study overall: In the study, CMV epitopes included recently identified HLA-C-restricted and well-studied HLA-B-restricted ones.

TCRdb fed the reads into MiXCR, producing one record per CDR3 protein. The table shows 800,000 to 950,000 distinct CDR3 sequences, with less than 35% occurring only once. Sequenced material: cultured CD8+ T cells from PBMCs, taken from culture after CMV antigen stimulation. This sequence originates from a human donor in good health (CMV status not recorded). Some clones in this sample may be carry-over from other donors' samples.

CDR3 sequence (DNA): TGTGCCAGCAGATCAGCGAATTCACCCCTCCACTTT. As protein: CASRSANSPLHF. The chain uses TRBV12-3 or TRBV12-4 and TRBJ1-6, with D hard to call. CDR3 length: 12 residues. V lost 6 bases and J lost 7, with 7 bases in between.